A single sample gave rise to the 19 T cell receptor beta chains below, sequenced in a study of human thymus T cells. The protocol was immunoSEQ multiplex PCR, while the TCRdb copy is restricted to in-frame clones and leaves out a portion. Of 70,000 to 75,000 clones listed, 90% to 95% are singletons. Surgeons resected thymus tissue during corrective heart surgery. The sample consisted of thymus tissue. The origin of the receptors is a girl under three years old with a congenital heart defect but otherwise immunologically healthy.

The rearrangement joins TRBV6-1 to TRBJ2-4; TRBD2 might be the D (6 bases). The germline gives CDR1 MNHNS, CDR2 SASEGT. The CDR3 spans 15 residues. Trimming stripped 6 bases from V and 0 bases from J, with 12 bases between. CDR3: CASSGGALAKNIQYF. The CDR3 nucleotides read TGTGCCAGCAGCGGAGGGGCCTTAGCCAAAAACATTCAGTACTTC.

This chain joins TRBV6-1 and TRBJ2-7; D is perhaps TRBD1 or TRBD2 (6 bases each). Trimming took off 2 bases at V and 3 bases at J, with 14 bases between the two ends. The CDR3 loop spans 15 amino acids. Germline CDR1 and CDR2: MNHNS and SASEGT. The CDR3 loop reads CASSERRGALYEQYF. CDR3 bases: TGTGCCAGCAGTGAACGAAGGGGGGCCCTCTACGAGCAGTACTTC.

The chain links TRBV28 to TRBJ2-3; 7 nucleotides agree with TRBD2. V shed 7 bases, J shed 3 bases, and the junction held 7 bases outside the gene matches. CDR3 length: 14 amino acids. Germline CDR1 reads MDHEN; CDR2 reads SYDVKM. The CDR3 bases are TGTGCCAGCACATTAAGGCGGGGGACAGATACGCAGTATTTT. This gives the protein CASTLRRGTDTQYF.

The rearrangement uses TRBV5-1 and TRBJ2-7, with 14 positions matching TRBD2. Germline V lookup: CDR1 SGHRS, CDR2 YFSETQ. This CDR3 has 17 amino acids. J was trimmed by 0 bases and V by 0 bases; bases with no gene match: 2. This chain's CDR3 is CASSLGLAGGSSYEQYF. CDR3 nucleotides: TGCGCCAGCAGCTTGGGACTAGCGGGAGGGTCCTCCTACGAGCAGTACTTC.

This chain connects TRBV28 to TRBJ2-3; D is undetermined. The germline V and J ends were trimmed by 4 bases and 0 bases, with 11 bases remaining between them. Germline-derived CDR1 and CDR2 are MDHEN and SYDVKM. The CDR3 covers 15 residues. CDR3 region: CASSSRTVSTDTQYF. For the CDR3, the DNA is TGTGCCAGCAGTTCACGGACCGTCAGCACAGATACGCAGTATTTT.

The chain combines TRBV14 with TRBJ2-7; 8 positions match TRBD2. After removal of 4 bases from V and 6 bases from J, the junction contained 8 bases not matched to a gene. The germline V gene has CDR1 SGHDN and CDR2 FVKESK. The length of the CDR3 is 14 residues. The CDR3 region is CASSPHGRAAEQYF. CDR3 nucleotides: TGTGCCAGCAGCCCGCACGGGAGGGCCGCCGAGCAGTACTTC.

The rearrangement joins TRBV5-4 to TRBJ1-2; TRBD1 aligns across 11 bases. Germline loops: CDR1 SGHNT, CDR2 YYREEE (reference sequence). The CDR3 contains 16 residues. V was clipped by 0 bases and J by 3 bases; unmatched bases: 4. The CDR3 protein is CASSLGLGQGDYGYTF. CDR3 coding DNA: TGTGCCAGCAGCTTGGGTCTGGGACAGGGGGACTATGGCTACACCTTC.

The chain has TRBV5-8 and TRBJ2-4; D gene ambiguous. V was shortened by 4 bases and J by 0 bases, with 8 bases between the two germline ends. Germline values: CDR1 SGHTS, CDR2 YDEGEE. The CDR3 sequence is 14 residues long. CDR3 amino acids: CASSLTLAKNIQYF. The CDR3 coding sequence is TGTGCCAGCAGCCTAACCTTAGCCAAAAACATTCAGTACTTC.

This chain links TRBV27 with TRBJ1-3, with D possibly TRBD1 on 5 matching bases. Trimming removed 3 bases from V and 7 bases from J, with 19 bases in between. Germline V gene sequence: CDR1 MNHEY, CDR2 SMNVEV (reference sequence). The CDR3 is made up of 16 amino acids. Written as DNA, the CDR3 is TGTGCCAGCAGTTTCGGGGGGGAGGCAAGGACCAACACCATATATTTT. The encoded protein is CASSFGGEARTNTIYF.

The genes are TRBV19 and TRBJ1-4; no firm D call. The V end was cut by 4 bases, the J end by 5 bases, with 26 bases between. The CDR3 is made up of 19 amino acids. CDR1 LNHDA and CDR2 SQIVND come from the germline V gene (reference sequence). The CDR3 is CASSTNPVGLPVGNEKLFF. CDR3 nucleotide sequence: TGTGCCAGTAGTACAAACCCGGTCGGACTTCCAGTGGGGAATGAAAAACTGTTTTTT.

This chain uses TRBV27 with TRBJ1-1, with TRBD1 matching over 8 bases. The CDR3 sequence is 15 residues long. Germline V gene sequence: CDR1 MNHEY, CDR2 SMNVEV (reference sequence). J was trimmed by 2 bases and V by 4 bases; bases with no gene match: 6. CDR3 region: CASSYQTGANTEAFF. CDR3 in DNA: TGTGCCAGCAGTTATCAGACAGGGGCCAACACTGAAGCTTTCTTT.

Turning to this clone: At one end, the junction sequence differs from germline, possibly due to a read error. This chain links TRBV7-7 with TRBJ2-3; TRBD2 agrees at 10 bases. CDR3 length: 15 amino acids. Germline V gene lookup returns CDR1 SSHAT and CDR2 FNYEAQ (reference sequence). CDR3 protein: CASSETSGSTDTQYF. The CDR3 coding sequence is TGTGCTAGCAGCGAGACTAGCGGGAGCACAGATACGCAGTATTTT.

The V gene is TRBV15, the J gene TRBJ1-3, with 7 positions matching TRBD1. The V and J ends lost 0 bases and 4 bases, in that order; junction bases with no gene match: 24. Per the germline V gene, CDR1 is LNHNV and CDR2 is YYDKDF (reference sequence). The CDR3 covers 22 residues. CDR3: CATSRDSGSGTDITSYGNTIYF. CDR3 bases: TGTGCCACCAGCAGAGATAGTGGGTCCGGGACAGACATAACATCTTACGGAAACACCATATATTTT.

The chain is built from TRBV2 and TRBJ2-3, with 10 bases that match TRBD1. CDR1 is SNHLY, CDR2 FYNNEI, per germline. The CDR3 loop spans 15 amino acids. V was pared by 4 bases and J by 4 bases, with 5 bases of the junction left unmatched. The CDR3 sequence: CASSVGDRGSDTQYF. The CDR3 DNA reads as TGTGCCAGCAGTGTGGGGGACAGGGGTTCAGATACGCAGTATTTT.

The rearrangement uses TRBV27 and TRBJ2-7; 8 bases are a match to TRBD1. Looked up from germline, CDR1 is MNHEY and CDR2 is SMNVEV (reference sequence). The CDR3 loop spans 13 amino acids. Unmatched junction bases numbered 10, after V lost 9 bases and J lost 6 bases. CDR3 DNA: TGTGCCAGTACTCCGGACAGGGCACGCGAGCAGTACTTC. Residues: CASTPDRAREQYF.

CDR3 residues: CASSKGLAGDTQYF. In nucleotides, the CDR3 is TGCGCCAGCAGCAAAGGACTAGCGGGAGATACGCAGTATTTT. The J gene is TRBJ2-3, the V gene TRBV5-1; 11 nucleotides agree with TRBD2. The CDR3 runs 14 residues. V lost 4 bases to trimming and J lost 5 bases; unmatched junction nucleotides: 3. CDR1 and CDR2 from the germline V gene are SGHRS and YFSETQ.

The chain links TRBV19 to TRBJ2-2; TRBD2 matches at 11 bases. Per germline, CDR1 LNHDA and CDR2 SQIVND (reference sequence). This CDR3 has 16 amino acids. Trimming at V came to 4 bases and at J to 1 base, leaving 2 bases not matched to a gene. CDR3 sequence: CASSTGTSGNTGELFF. CDR3 DNA sequence: TGTGCCAGTAGTACCGGGACTAGCGGGAACACCGGGGAGCTGTTTTTT.

The chain joins TRBV5-4 to TRBJ2-2; D is undetermined. V lost 4 bases and J 5 bases, leaving 18 bases between the germline ends. The CDR3 consists of 16 residues. Germline V lookup: CDR1 SGHNT, CDR2 YYREEE (reference sequence). CDR3 in DNA: TGTGCCAGCAGCGGACGCGTCGGTCTCAATACCGGGGAGCTGTTTTTT. This sequence encodes CASSGRVGLNTGELFF. Together with reference TRBV5-4 and TRBJ2-2, the CDR3 gives the full variable domain: ETGVTQSPTHLIKTRGQQVTLRCSSQSGHNTVSWYQQALGQGPQFIFQYYREEENGRGNFPPRFSGLQFPNYSSELNVNALELDDSALYLCASSGRVGLNTGELFFGEGSRLTVL.

The V call is TRBV28, the J call TRBJ2-7; 15 nucleotides align to TRBD2. After removal of 6 bases from V and 7 bases from J, the junction contained 16 bases not matched to a gene. The CDR3 consists of 18 residues. The germline V gene encodes CDR1 MDHEN and CDR2 SYDVKM. The CDR3 is CASSPNVGLAGGPGEQYF. As DNA, the CDR3 is TGTGCCAGCAGCCCGAACGTCGGACTAGCGGGAGGGCCGGGGGAGCAGTACTTC.